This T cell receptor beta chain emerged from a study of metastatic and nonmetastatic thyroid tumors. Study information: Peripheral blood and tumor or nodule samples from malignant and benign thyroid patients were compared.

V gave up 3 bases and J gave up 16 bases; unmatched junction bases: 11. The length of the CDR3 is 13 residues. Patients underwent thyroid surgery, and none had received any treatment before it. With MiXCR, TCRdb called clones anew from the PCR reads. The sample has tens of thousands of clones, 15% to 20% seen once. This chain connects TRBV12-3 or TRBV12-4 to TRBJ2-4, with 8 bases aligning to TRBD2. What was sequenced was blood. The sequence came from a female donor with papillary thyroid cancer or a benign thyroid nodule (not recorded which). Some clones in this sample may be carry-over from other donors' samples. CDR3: CASSFGLTSGYYF. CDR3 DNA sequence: TGTGCCAGCAGTTTTGGACTTACTAGCGGCTATTACTTC.